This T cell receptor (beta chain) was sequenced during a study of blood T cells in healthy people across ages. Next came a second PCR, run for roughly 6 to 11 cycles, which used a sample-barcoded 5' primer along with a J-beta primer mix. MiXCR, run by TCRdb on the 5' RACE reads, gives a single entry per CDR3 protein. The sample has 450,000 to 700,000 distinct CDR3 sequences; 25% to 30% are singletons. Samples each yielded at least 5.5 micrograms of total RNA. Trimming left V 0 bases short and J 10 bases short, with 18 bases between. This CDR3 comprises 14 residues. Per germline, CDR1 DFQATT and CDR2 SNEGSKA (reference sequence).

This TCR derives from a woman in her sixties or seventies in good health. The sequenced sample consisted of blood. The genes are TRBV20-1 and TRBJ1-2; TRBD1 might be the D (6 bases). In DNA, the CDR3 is TGCAGTGCTAGAGATCGTGGGTCAGGGGCCGACTACACCTTC. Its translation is CSARDRGSGADYTF.